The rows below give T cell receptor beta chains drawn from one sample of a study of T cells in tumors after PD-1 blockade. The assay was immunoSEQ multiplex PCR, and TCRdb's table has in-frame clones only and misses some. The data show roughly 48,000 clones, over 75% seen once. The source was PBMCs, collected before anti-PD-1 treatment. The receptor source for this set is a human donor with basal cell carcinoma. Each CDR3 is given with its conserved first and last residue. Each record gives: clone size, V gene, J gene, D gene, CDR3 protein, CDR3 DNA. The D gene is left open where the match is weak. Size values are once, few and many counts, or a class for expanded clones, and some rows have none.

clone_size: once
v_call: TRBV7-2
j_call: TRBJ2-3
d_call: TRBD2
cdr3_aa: CASSLSRGGLVADTQYF
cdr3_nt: TGTGCCAGCAGCTTAAGTCGGGGGGGGTTGGTAGCAGATACGCAGTATTTT

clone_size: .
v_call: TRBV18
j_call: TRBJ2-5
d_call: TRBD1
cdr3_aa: CASSPSGTGLQETQYF
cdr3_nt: TGTGCCAGCTCACCATCTGGGACAGGGCTCCAAGAGACCCAGTACTTC

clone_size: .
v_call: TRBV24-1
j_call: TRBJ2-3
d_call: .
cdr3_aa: CATSDPRTGREYF
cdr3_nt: TGTGCCACCAGTGACCCTCGCACCGGAAGGGAGTATTTT

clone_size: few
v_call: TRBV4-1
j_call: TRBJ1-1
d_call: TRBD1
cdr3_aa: CASSQGGTGARTEAFF
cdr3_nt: TGCGCCAGCAGCCAAGGAGGGACAGGGGCAAGGACTGAAGCTTTCTTT

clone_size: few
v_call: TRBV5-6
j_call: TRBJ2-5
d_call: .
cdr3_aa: CASSLPPEETQYF
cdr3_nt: TGTGCCAGCAGCTTGCCCCCAGAAGAGACCCAGTACTTC

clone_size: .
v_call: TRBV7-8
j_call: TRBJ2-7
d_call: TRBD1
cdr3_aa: CASSLDRGEQYF
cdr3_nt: TGTGCCAGCAGCCTAGACAGGGGCGAGCAGTACTTC

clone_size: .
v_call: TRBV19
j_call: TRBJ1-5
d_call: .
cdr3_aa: CASSIAGGNQPQHF
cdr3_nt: TGTGCCAGTAGTATAGCGGGGGGCAATCAGCCCCAGCATTTT

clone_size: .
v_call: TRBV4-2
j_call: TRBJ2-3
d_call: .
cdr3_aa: CASGGSGPDTQYF
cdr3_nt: TGTGCCAGCGGAGGCTCAGGCCCAGATACGCAGTATTTT

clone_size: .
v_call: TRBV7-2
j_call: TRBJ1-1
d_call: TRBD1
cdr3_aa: CASSPRTGLNTEAFF
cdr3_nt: TGTGCCAGCAGCCCGCGGACAGGTCTGAACACTGAAGCTTTCTTT

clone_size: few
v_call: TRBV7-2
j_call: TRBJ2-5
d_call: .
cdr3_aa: CASSLVSYQETQYF
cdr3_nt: TGTGCCAGCAGCTTAGTCTCCTACCAAGAGACCCAGTACTTC

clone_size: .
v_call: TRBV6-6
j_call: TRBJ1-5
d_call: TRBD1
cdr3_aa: CASSSGGTGPYQPQHF
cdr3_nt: TGTGCCAGCAGTTCAGGGGGGACAGGGCCGTATCAGCCCCAGCATTTT

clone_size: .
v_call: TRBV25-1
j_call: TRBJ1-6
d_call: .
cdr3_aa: CASSEWFPSDSSMAPLHF
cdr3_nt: TGTGCCAGCAGTGAATGGTTCCCGTCAGACAGTAGCATGGCACCCCTCCACTTT

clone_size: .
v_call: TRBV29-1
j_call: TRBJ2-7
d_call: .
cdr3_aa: CSVVDSYEQYF
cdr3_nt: TGCAGCGTCGTGGACAGCTACGAGCAGTACTTC

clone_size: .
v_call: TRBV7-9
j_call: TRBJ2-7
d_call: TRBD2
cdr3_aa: CASTGRESYEQYF
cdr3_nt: TGTGCCAGCACCGGGCGGGAGTCCTACGAGCAGTACTTC

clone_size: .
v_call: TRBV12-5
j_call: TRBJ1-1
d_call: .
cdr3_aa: CASSSRESTEAFF
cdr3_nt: TGTGCTAGCTCCTCCCGGGAAAGCACTGAAGCTTTCTTT

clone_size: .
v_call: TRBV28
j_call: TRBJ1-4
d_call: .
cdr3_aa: CASRGRSSEKLFF
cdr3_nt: TGTGCCAGCAGGGGACGTTCCTCCGAAAAACTGTTTTTT

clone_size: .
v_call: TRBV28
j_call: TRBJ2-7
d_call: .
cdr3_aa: CASSLSDNSYEQYF
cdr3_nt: TGTGCCAGCAGTTTAAGTGACAACTCCTACGAGCAGTACTTC

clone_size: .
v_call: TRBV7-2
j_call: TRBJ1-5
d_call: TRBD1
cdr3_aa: CASSYVPGQGEQPQHF
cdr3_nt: TGTGCCAGCAGCTACGTCCCGGGACAGGGAGAGCAGCCCCAGCATTTT

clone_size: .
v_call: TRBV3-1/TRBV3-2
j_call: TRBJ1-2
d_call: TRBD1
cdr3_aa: CASSQKGTGTSYGYTF
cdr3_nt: TGTGCCAGCAGCCAGAAAGGGACAGGAACCTCCTATGGCTACACCTTC

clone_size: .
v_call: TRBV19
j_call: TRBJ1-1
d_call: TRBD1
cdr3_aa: CASGGTLNTEAFF
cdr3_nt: TGTGCCTCAGGGGGGACACTTAACACTGAAGCTTTCTTT

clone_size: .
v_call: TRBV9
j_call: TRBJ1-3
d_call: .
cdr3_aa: CASSVVGRNTIYF
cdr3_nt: TGTGCCAGCAGCGTAGTTGGAAGAAACACCATATATTTT

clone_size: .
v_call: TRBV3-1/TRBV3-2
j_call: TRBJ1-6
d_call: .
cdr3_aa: CASSQAVRNSPLHF
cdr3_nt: TGTGCCAGCAGCCAAGCAGTGAGGAACTCACCCCTCCACTTT

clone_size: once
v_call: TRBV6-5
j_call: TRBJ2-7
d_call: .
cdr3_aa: CASTGPHAPYEQYF
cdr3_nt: TGTGCCAGCACAGGACCCCACGCGCCCTACGAGCAGTACTTC

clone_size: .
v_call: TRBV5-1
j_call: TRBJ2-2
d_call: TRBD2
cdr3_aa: CASSLTGLELAGGNTGELFF
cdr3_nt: TGCGCCAGCAGCTTGACAGGGCTGGAGCTAGCGGGGGGGAACACCGGGGAGCTGTTTTTT

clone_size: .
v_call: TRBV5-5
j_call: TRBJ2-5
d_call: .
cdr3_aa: CASSSTHNLETQYF
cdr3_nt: TGTGCCAGCAGCTCTACACACAATTTAGAGACCCAGTACTTC

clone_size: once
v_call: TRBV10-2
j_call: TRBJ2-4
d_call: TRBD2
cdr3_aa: CASSPAGGLAKNIQYF
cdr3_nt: TGCGCCAGCAGTCCTGCGGGGGGCCTAGCCAAAAACATTCAGTACTTC

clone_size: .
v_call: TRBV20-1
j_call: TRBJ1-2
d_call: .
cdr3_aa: CIRENYGYTF
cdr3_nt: TGCATCCGCGAAAACTATGGCTACACCTTC

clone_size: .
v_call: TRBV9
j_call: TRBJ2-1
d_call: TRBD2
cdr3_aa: CASSVAGTRYNEQFF
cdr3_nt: TGTGCCAGCAGCGTAGCCGGGACTAGATACAATGAGCAGTTCTTC

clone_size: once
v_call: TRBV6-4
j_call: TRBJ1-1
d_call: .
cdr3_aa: CASSSKKTGTYTEAFF
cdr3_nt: TGTGCCAGCAGTTCAAAGAAGACAGGAACGTACACTGAAGCTTTCTTT

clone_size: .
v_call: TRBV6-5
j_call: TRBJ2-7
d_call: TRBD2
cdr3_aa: CANGLAGLEQYF
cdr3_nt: TGTGCCAACGGACTAGCGGGGCTCGAGCAGTACTTC

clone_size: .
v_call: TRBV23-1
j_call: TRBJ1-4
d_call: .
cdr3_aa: CASSQIRVANEKLFF
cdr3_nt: TGCGCCAGCAGTCAAATTCGGGTAGCTAATGAAAAACTGTTTTTT

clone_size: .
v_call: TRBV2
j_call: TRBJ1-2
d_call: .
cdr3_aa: CASSAAAGAGGYTF
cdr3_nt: TGTGCCAGCAGTGCCGCAGCAGGGGCAGGGGGCTACACCTTC

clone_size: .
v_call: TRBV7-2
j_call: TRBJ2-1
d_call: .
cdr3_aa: CASSLRGSGFSYNEQFF
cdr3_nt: TGTGCCAGCAGCTTGAGGGGTAGCGGTTTCTCCTACAATGAGCAGTTCTTC

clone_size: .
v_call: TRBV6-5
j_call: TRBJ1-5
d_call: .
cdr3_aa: CAIAVGRYQPQHF
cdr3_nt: TGTGCCATTGCCGTCGGGAGGTATCAGCCCCAGCATTTT

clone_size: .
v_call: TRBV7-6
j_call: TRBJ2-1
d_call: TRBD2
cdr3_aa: CASSPTSGGFNEQFF
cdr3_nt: TGTGCCAGCAGCCCGACTAGCGGGGGATTTAATGAGCAGTTCTTC

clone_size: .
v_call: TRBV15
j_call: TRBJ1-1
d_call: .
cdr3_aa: CATSRDGTFDRRTEAFF
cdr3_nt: TGTGCCACCAGCAGAGACGGGACGTTTGATAGGCGCACTGAAGCTTTCTTT

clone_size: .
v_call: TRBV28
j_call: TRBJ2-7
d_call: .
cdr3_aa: CASSLWGTYGGEQYF
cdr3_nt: TGTGCCAGCAGTTTATGGGGTACCTACGGTGGCGAGCAGTACTTC

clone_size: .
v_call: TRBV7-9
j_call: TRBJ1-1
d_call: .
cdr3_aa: CASSMNTEAFF
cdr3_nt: TGTGCCAGCAGCATGAACACTGAAGCTTTCTTT

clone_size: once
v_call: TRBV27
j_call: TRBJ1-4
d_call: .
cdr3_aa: CASSSSVWGEKLFF
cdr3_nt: .

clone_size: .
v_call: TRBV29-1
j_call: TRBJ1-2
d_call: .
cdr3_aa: CSVEVLGNGYTF
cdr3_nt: TGCAGCGTTGAAGTCTTAGGGAATGGCTACACCTTC

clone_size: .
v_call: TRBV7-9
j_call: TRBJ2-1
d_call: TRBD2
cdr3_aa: CASSVAGGLYNEQFF
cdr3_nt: TGTGCCAGCAGCGTAGCGGGGGGGCTTTACAATGAGCAGTTCTTC

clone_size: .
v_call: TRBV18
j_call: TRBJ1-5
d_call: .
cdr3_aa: CASSPLNSNQPQHF
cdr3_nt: TGTGCCAGCTCACCCCTCAATAGCAATCAGCCCCAGCATTTT

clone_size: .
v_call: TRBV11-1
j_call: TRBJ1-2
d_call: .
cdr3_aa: CASSLEKGANYGYTF
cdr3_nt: TGTGCCAGCAGCTTAGAAAAGGGAGCTAACTATGGCTACACCTTC

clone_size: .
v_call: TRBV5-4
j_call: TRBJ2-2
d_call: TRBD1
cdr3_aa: CASSLPGTVNTGELFF
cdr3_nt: TGTGCCAGCAGCTTACCCGGGACAGTGAACACCGGGGAGCTGTTTTTT